This T cell receptor (beta chain) was retrieved from a study of T cell responses to AZD1222 COVID-19 vaccine. The assay was immunoSEQ multiplex PCR, and TCRdb's table has in-frame clones only and misses some. This table holds 200,000 to 300,000 clones, approximately 95% found once. V lost 3 bases, J lost 4 bases, and 6 bases stayed unmatched. In germline, CDR1 is MNHEY, CDR2 SMNVEV (reference sequence). The CDR3 consists of 16 residues. The chain employs TRBV27 and TRBJ2-7; 13 bases fit TRBD2. Sequenced here: peripheral blood, sampled on day 0 of AZD1222 vaccination. This receptor was identified in an adult in good health. The CDR3 DNA sequence: TGTGCCAGCAGTTTTCTACTAGCGGGAGGGCCATACGAGCAGTACTTC. It is translated as CASSFLLAGGPYEQYF.